Below are 30 T cell receptor beta chains sequenced from a single sample in a study of shared clonotypes between healthy human individuals. Profiled with immunoSEQ multiplex PCR; TCRdb holds only in-frame clones, not every one. The sample gives some 2,000,000 clones, nearly 97% of which show up once; roughly 0.13% is in the top ten. The sample taken for sequencing was naive CD4+ T cells sorted from blood. Indicated subset: CD45RA+ positively selected. All receptors come from a man between 18 and 29 years old in good health.

Of note for this clone: The same CDR3 is also encoded by other DNA sequences in this sample. This chain uses TRBV7-9 with TRBJ2-2, with 8 bases aligning to TRBD1. The CDR3 is 15 residues long. Germline V gene sequence: CDR1 SEHNR, CDR2 FQNEAQ (reference sequence). The junction had 3 bases not matched to a gene; V was cut back by 1 base and J by 5 bases. CDR3 in amino acids: CASSLGDRTTGELFF. The CDR3, as DNA: TGTGCCAGCAGCTTAGGGGACAGGACGACCGGGGAGCTGTTTTTT.

This chain uses TRBV25-1 with TRBJ2-1; 8 bases fit TRBD1. Per the germline V gene, CDR1 is MGHDK and CDR2 is SYGVNS. With 3 bases clipped from V and 13 bases from J, the junction kept 17 bases outside the gene matches. This CDR3 is built from 16 residues. This CDR3 reads CASSDGRADRATNQFF. The CDR3 nucleotides read TGTGCCAGCAGTGACGGACGGGCGGACAGGGCTACGAATCAGTTCTTC.

This clone has just one count. Other nucleotide sequences from this sample produce the same CDR3. J is TRBJ2-5 and V is TRBV6-5, with D possibly matching TRBD2 (6 bases). The V end lost 6 bases, the J end lost 5 bases, and 13 bases lay between the germline ends. CDR1 is MNHEY and CDR2 is SVGAGI in the germline V gene. The CDR3 is made up of 13 amino acids. CDR3 nucleotide sequence: TGTGCCAGCAGGCAAGGACGGGGGGAGACCCAGTACTTC. Translated, it gives CASRQGRGETQYF.

The chain is built from TRBV5-1 and TRBJ2-2, with D tentatively TRBD1 or TRBD2 (6 bases each). Trimming took 3 bases from V and 2 from J, leaving 14 bases between them. In germline, CDR1 is SGHRS, CDR2 YFSETQ. This CDR3 contains 16 residues. The CDR3 reads CASSSRGDSNTGELFF. In DNA form, the CDR3 reads TGCGCCAGCAGCTCTAGGGGGGACTCTAACACCGGGGAGCTGTTTTTT.

The V gene is TRBV18, the J gene TRBJ1-6; D not resolved. The CDR3 loop spans 14 amino acids. Trimming shortened V by 2 bases and J by 10 bases, and 12 bases separated the two germline ends. Looked up from germline, CDR1 is KGHSH and CDR2 is LQKENI. The CDR3 spells CASSPERATSPLHF. The CDR3 DNA reads TGTGCCAGCTCACCAGAGAGGGCGACCTCACCCCTCCACTTT.

The rearrangement links TRBV7-9 to TRBJ1-5; unclear D gene. The CDR3 sequence is 15 residues long. Trimming left V 5 bases short and J 3 bases short, with 14 bases between. Germline V gene lookup returns CDR1 SEHNR and CDR2 FQNEAQ (reference sequence). The chain's CDR3 is CASSPSGVDNQPQHF. The CDR3 coding sequence is TGTGCCAGCAGCCCATCTGGGGTGGACAATCAGCCCCAGCATTTT.

The gene calls are TRBV25-1 and TRBJ2-5, with D perhaps matching TRBD1 (5 bases). The CDR3 length is 14 residues. Germline V gene lookup returns CDR1 MGHDK and CDR2 SYGVNS. V was pared by 0 bases and J by 2 bases, with 7 bases between. The CDR3: CASSEYAGQETQYF. The CDR3 nucleotides are TGTGCCAGCAGTGAATATGCAGGGCAAGAGACCCAGTACTTC.

The gene calls are TRBV2 and TRBJ1-6, with TRBD1 matching over 7 bases. The CDR3 length is 15 residues. V gave up 9 bases and J gave up 5 bases; unmatched junction bases: 10. Germline lookup yields CDR1 SNHLY and CDR2 FYNNEI. The DNA of the CDR3 is TGTGCCAGGGACAGGCTCCTGGGACATAATTCACCCCTCCACTTT. Translated, it gives CARDRLLGHNSPLHF.

The V call is TRBV5-3, the J call TRBJ2-2; a weak D match, TRBD1 (5 bases). TRBV5-3 is annotated as an ORF whose role is uncertain. The CDR3 has 15 residues. The V and J ends lost 1 base and 3 bases respectively, with 10 bases between them. The CDR3 spells CARSLRGLDTGELFF. Here the CDR3 DNA reads TGTGCCAGAAGCTTGAGGGGTCTGGACACCGGGGAGCTGTTTTTT.

The V and J genes are TRBV2 and TRBJ1-3; 8 bases fit TRBD1. V shed 7 bases, J shed 2 bases, and the junction held 10 bases outside the gene matches. Looked up from germline, CDR1 is SNHLY and CDR2 is FYNNEI. This CDR3 is 16 amino acids long. This CDR3 reads CASTIIQGAAGNTIYF. CDR3 DNA: TGTGCCAGCACTATAATTCAGGGGGCGGCTGGAAACACCATATATTTT.

The V and J genes are TRBV5-1 and TRBJ2-3; tentative D call: TRBD1 (6 bases). V was shortened by 0 bases and J by 2 bases, with 25 bases between the two germline ends. CDR3 length: 20 amino acids. Germline V CDR1 and CDR2: SGHRS, YFSETQ. CDR3 residues: CASSLDSSGSANRATDTQYF. The DNA for the CDR3 is TGCGCCAGCAGCTTGGATAGTTCCGGATCCGCGAACAGGGCCACAGATACGCAGTATTTT.

This chain links TRBV4-3 with TRBJ2-4, with TRBD2 as a possible D gene (6 bases). The V gene lost 2 bases and the J gene lost 4 bases, with 15 bases spanning the gap. CDR3 length: 16 amino acids. The germline CDR1 and CDR2 sequences are LGHNA and YSLEER. As DNA, the CDR3 is TGCGCCAGCAGCCAACAGATCAGGGAGGCTAAAAACATTCAGTACTTC. This sequence encodes CASSQQIREAKNIQYF.

This sequence joins TRBV10-2 and TRBJ2-1; possibly TRBD2 for D (7 bases). The germline V gene encodes CDR1 WSHSY and CDR2 SAAADI. CDR3 size: 15 residues. The V and J ends lost 6 bases and 1 base respectively, with 13 bases between them. CDR3 DNA sequence: TGCGCCAGCAGGGTTGAGGGGGGGTCCTACAATGAGCAGTTCTTC. Encoded protein: CASRVEGGSYNEQFF.

V and J are TRBV2 and TRBJ2-1; 15 bases are a match to TRBD2. The CDR3 contains 19 residues. Germline V gene lookup returns CDR1 SNHLY and CDR2 FYNNEI. V shed 5 bases, J shed 6 bases, and the junction held 14 bases outside the gene matches. The CDR3: CASSQSGTSGRPSGNEQFF. The CDR3 bases are TGTGCCAGCAGTCAAAGTGGGACTAGCGGGAGGCCGTCGGGCAATGAGCAGTTCTTC.

The chain uses TRBV10-3 and TRBJ2-7; perhaps TRBD1 as D (6 bases). The V gene lost 0 bases and the J gene lost 0 bases, with 21 bases spanning the gap. Germline CDR1 is ENHRY and CDR2 is SYGVKD. CDR3 length equals 19 residues. The CDR3 bases are TGTGCCATCAGTGAGTCGGGGTTGCCGGGACAACGGAGCTCCTACGAGCAGTACTTC. The encoded protein is CAISESGLPGQRSSYEQYF.

This chain uses TRBV10-3 with TRBJ2-1; 12 positions match TRBD1. The CDR3 loop spans 14 amino acids. With 7 bases clipped from V and 9 bases from J, the junction kept 7 bases outside the gene matches. Germline V gene data show CDR1 as ENHRY and CDR2 as SYGVKD. In nucleotides, the CDR3 is TGTGCCATCATAGAGGGACAGGGGGCTTTTGAGCAGTTCTTC. Translating it yields CAIIEGQGAFEQFF.

The CDR3 loop reads CASSLALAGTEAFF. CDR3 bases: TGTGCCAGCAGCTTAGCGCTAGCGGGAACTGAAGCTTTCTTT. V and J are TRBV11-1 and TRBJ1-1; D unclear. Trimming took off 0 bases at V and 5 bases at J, with 10 bases between the two ends. Germline-derived CDR1 and CDR2 are SGHAT and FQDESV (reference sequence). The CDR3 is 14 residues long.

Concerning this clone: This sample also contains other DNA sequences that code for the same CDR3. The chain has TRBV5-1 and TRBJ1-1; 9 bases are a match to TRBD1. Germline V gene sequence: CDR1 SGHRS, CDR2 YFSETQ. The CDR3 has 15 amino acids. V was clipped by 3 bases and J by 1 base; unmatched bases: 4. Written as DNA, the CDR3 is TGCGCCAGCAGCTCACAGGGGGCGGGGAACACTGAAGCTTTCTTT. This codes for CASSSQGAGNTEAFF.

The chain is built from TRBV6-5 and TRBJ2-5, with 11 nucleotides matching TRBD2. V was pared by 4 bases and J by 4 bases, with 8 bases of the junction left unmatched. Germline lookup yields CDR1 MNHEY and CDR2 SVGAGI. The CDR3 loop spans 16 amino acids. The CDR3 coding sequence is TGTGCCAGCAGTTCGTTTCCCGGACTAGCGGGAGAGACCCAGTACTTC. Translated: CASSSFPGLAGETQYF.

On this clone: The sample carries other DNA sequences with the same CDR3. The chain recombines TRBV5-1 with TRBJ2-1, with TRBD2 matching over 7 bases. J lost 2 bases, V lost 0 bases, and 5 bases had no gene match. The CDR3 runs 16 residues. CDR1 is SGHRS, CDR2 YFSETQ, per germline. The CDR3 reads CASSLVGGSAYNEQFF. The CDR3, as DNA: TGCGCCAGCAGCTTGGTTGGCGGGAGTGCCTACAATGAGCAGTTCTTC. The full variable domain, in which reference TRBV5-1 and TRBJ2-1 provide the parts outside the CDR3, is KAGVTQTPRYLIKTRGQQVTLSCSPISGHRSVSWYQQTPGQGLQFLFEYFSETQRNKGNFPGRFSGRQFSNSRSEMNVSTLELGDSALYLCASSLVGGSAYNEQFFGPGTRLTVL.

CDR3 in amino acids: CASTRRTGGGTEAFF. The CDR3 DNA sequence: TGTGCCAGCACCAGAAGGACAGGGGGCGGCACTGAAGCTTTCTTT. The chain carries TRBV5-8 and TRBJ1-1, with 11 bases lining up with TRBD1. The CDR3 consists of 15 residues. Germline V CDR1 and CDR2: SGHTS, YDEGEE. With V trimmed by 6 bases and J by 4 bases, 8 bases remained unmatched.

This sequence joins TRBV9 and TRBJ1-6, with 7 positions matching TRBD1. Per germline, CDR1 SGDLS and CDR2 YYNGEE. This CDR3 is 14 amino acids long. J gave up 13 bases and V 2 bases, and 9 bases lay outside the gene matches. The DNA of the CDR3 is TGTGCCAGCAGCGTCGGGACAGCCAGTTTTCCCCTCCACTTT. Protein: CASSVGTASFPLHF.

V is TRBV27 and J is TRBJ1-1; D is unresolved. V shed 5 bases and J shed 1 base, with 11 bases lying between them. Looked up from germline, CDR1 is MNHEY and CDR2 is SMNVEV (reference sequence). The CDR3 contains 14 residues. This CDR3 is CASSPWAQNTEAFF. CDR3 nucleotides: TGTGCCAGCAGTCCCTGGGCACAGAACACTGAAGCTTTCTTT.

The chain uses TRBV7-2 and TRBJ1-2, with D hard to call. Germline CDR1 SGHTA, CDR2 FQGNSA. The V end lost 5 bases, the J end lost 2 bases, and 12 bases lay between the germline ends. The CDR3 extends over 14 amino acids. The CDR3 loop reads CASSEEPSNYGYTF. As DNA, the CDR3 is TGTGCCAGCAGCGAAGAACCGTCGAACTATGGCTACACCTTC.

The chain's CDR3 is CASSAGTGAYNEQFF. As DNA, the CDR3 is TGTGCCAGCAGTGCCGGGACAGGGGCCTACAATGAGCAGTTCTTC. The chain recombines TRBV5-5 with TRBJ2-1, with TRBD1 matching over 10 bases. The V gene end was trimmed by 5 bases and the J gene end by 2 bases; junction bases not matched to a gene: 4. From germline, CDR1 is SGHKS and CDR2 YYEKEE (reference sequence). The CDR3 length is 15 residues.

The chain carries TRBV28 and TRBJ2-3; TRBD2 agrees at 7 bases. This CDR3 has 12 residues. Germline V gene data show CDR1 as MDHEN and CDR2 as SYDVKM. The junction had 1 base not matched to a gene; V was cut back by 5 bases and J by 5 bases. CDR3 DNA sequence: TGTGCCAGCAGTACGGGGGGAGATACGCAGTATTTT. Amino acid sequence: CASSTGGDTQYF. The full variable domain, its missing parts supplied by reference TRBV28 and TRBJ2-3, is DVKVTQSSRYLVKRTGEKVFLECVQDMDHENMFWYRQDPGLGLRLIYFSYDVKMKEKGDIPEGYSVSREKKERFSLILESASTNQTSMYLCASSTGGDTQYFGPGTRLTVL.

V gene TRBV27 combines with J gene TRBJ1-1; D unclear. Germline CDR1 is MNHEY and CDR2 is SMNVEV (reference sequence). The CDR3 has 16 residues. Between the trimmed V and J ends, which lost 1 base and 5 bases, there was a span of 17 bases. CDR3 bases: TGTGCCAGCAGTTTATTGGGCGGCACTGGGAATACTGAAGCTTTCTTT. Encoded protein: CASSLLGGTGNTEAFF.

V usage is TRBV30 and J usage is TRBJ1-2, with no clear D. This CDR3 region has 16 residues. Germline-derived CDR1 and CDR2 are GTSNPN and SVGIG (reference sequence). V lost 0 bases to trimming and J lost 6 bases, with 20 bases between them. The CDR3 bases are TGTGCCTGGAGTGTACGAGTTGGTGGAGGCCATAATGGCTACACCTTC. Translation gives CAWSVRVGGGHNGYTF.

The chain carries TRBV4-1 and TRBJ2-5, with D unresolved. V lost 1 base and J 5 bases, leaving 11 bases between the germline ends. CDR3 size: 14 residues. CDR1 and CDR2 (germline): MGHRA, YSYEKL. The CDR3 DNA reads as TGCGCCAGCAGCCAAGTCTTGCAGACGGAGACCCAGTACTTC. Translating it yields CASSQVLQTETQYF.

CDR3: CASSSGQGLGSPLHF. The CDR3 nucleotides read TGTGCCAGCAGTTCGGGACAGGGATTGGGCTCACCCCTCCACTTT. The chain links TRBV28 to TRBJ1-6, with TRBD1 identical over 9 bases. Germline CDR1 MDHEN, CDR2 SYDVKM. CDR3 length equals 15 residues. With V trimmed by 4 bases and J by 10 bases, 8 bases remained unmatched.